A selection of T cell receptor beta chains follows, all from one sample in a study of blood T cell repertoires in COVID-19. Sequenced by immunoSEQ multiplex PCR; TCRdb stores in-frame clones only, minus some. The repertoire includes around 360,000 clones, 87% of them detected once, and about 10% sits in the top ten. Sequenced input: peripheral blood. The source of these receptors is a woman in her twenties or thirties with COVID-19, enrolled during active disease. Each CDR3 is given with its conserved first and last residue. D genes are given only for firm matches. Some rows mark clone size as missing; the rest say once, few, many or name a class of expanded clone.

D gene	clone size	V gene	CDR3 length	J gene	CDR3 protein	CDR3 DNA
.	.	TRBV7-9	15	TRBJ1-6	CASSLDRHSNSPLHF	TGTGCCAGCAGCTTGGACAGACATTCGAATTCACCCCTCCACTTT
TRBD2	.	TRBV28	16	TRBJ2-7	CASSFVLAAGFYEQYF	TGTGCCAGCAGTTTCGTACTAGCGGCAGGGTTCTACGAGCAGTACTTC
.	few	TRBV4-1	17	TRBJ2-5	CASSQERNYGAGETQYF	TGCGCCAGCAGCCAAGAGAGGAACTATGGGGCAGGGGAGACCCAGTACTTC
TRBD2	few	TRBV7-8	16	TRBJ2-3	CASSLVVLADTDTQYF	TGTGCCAGCAGCTTAGTAGTACTAGCGGATACAGATACGCAGTATTTT
.	.	TRBV12-3/TRBV12-4	11	TRBJ2-5	CASSFGETQYF	TGTGCCAGCAGTTTCGGGGAGACCCAGTACTTC
.	once	TRBV9	13	TRBJ1-2	CASSVGARAGYTF	TGTGCCAGCAGCGTAGGGGCGCGGGCTGGCTACACCTTC
.	.	TRBV4-2	16	TRBJ2-7	CASSPSGQGYSYEQYF	TGTGCCAGCAGCCCGTCGGGACAAGGATACTCCTACGAGCAGTACTTC
.	.	TRBV6-5	15	TRBJ2-1	CASSSPGSSYNEQFF	TGTGCCAGCAGTTCGCCAGGTTCTTCGTACAATGAGCAGTTCTTC
TRBD2	few	TRBV19	17	TRBJ2-1	CASRTSGKGGSYNEQFF	TGTGCCAGTAGAACTAGCGGGAAAGGAGGCTCCTACAATGAGCAGTTCTTC
TRBD1	.	TRBV9	15	TRBJ2-3	CATTGTGAPTDTQYF	TGTGCCACTACCGGGACAGGGGCACCCACAGATACGCAGTATTTT
.	once	TRBV24-1	15	TRBJ2-3	CATSGSGSSTDTQYF	TGTGCCACCAGTGGTTCGGGATCTAGCACAGATACGCAGTATTTT
.	.	TRBV4-2	15	TRBJ2-1	CASSPAVRTYNEQFF	TGTGCCAGCAGCCCAGCGGTGCGGACCTACAATGAGCAGTTCTTC
TRBD2	.	TRBV6-2/TRBV6-3	16	TRBJ2-2	CASSYNLAVNTGELFF	TGTGCCAGCAGTTACAATCTAGCGGTAAACACCGGGGAGCTGTTTTTT
TRBD1	.	TRBV5-1	15	TRBJ1-4	CASSSTGARSEKLFF	TGCGCCAGCAGCTCCACAGGGGCGAGGAGTGAAAAACTGTTTTTT
TRBD2	.	TRBV10-2	15	TRBJ2-1	CATGGDLSSYNEQFF	TGCGCCACCGGGGGGGATTTGAGCTCCTACAATGAGCAGTTCTTC
.	.	TRBV5-1	14	TRBJ2-7	CASSGQGKNYEQYF	TGCGCCAGCAGCGGGCAGGGGAAGAACTACGAGCAGTACTTC
.	.	TRBV18	13	TRBJ2-4	CASSPEKWSIQYF	TGTGCCAGCTCACCAGAGAAATGGAGCATTCAGTACTTC
.	.	TRBV29-1	13	TRBJ2-1	CSVAGGGLNEQFF	TGCAGCGTTGCGGGGGGCGGACTAAATGAGCAGTTCTTC
.	.	TRBV19	13	TRBJ2-1	CASSMGQGNEQFF	TGTGCCAGTAGTATGGGGCAGGGGAATGAGCAGTTCTTC
TRBD1	once	TRBV4-2	15	TRBJ2-4	CASSQDFRQGNIQYF	TGTGCCAGCAGCCAAGATTTCAGACAGGGGAACATTCAGTACTTC
TRBD1	.	TRBV11-1	16	TRBJ2-3	CASSPGLQGATDTQYF	TGTGCCAGCAGCCCCGGACTACAGGGGGCGACAGATACGCAGTATTTT
TRBD1	.	TRBV14	16	TRBJ2-7	CASSQGGAGGFYEQYF	TGTGCCAGCAGCCAAGGGGGAGCAGGGGGCTTCTACGAGCAGTACTTC
.	.	TRBV28	15	TRBJ2-7	CASSLSVARSYEQYF	TGTGCCAGCAGTTTAAGCGTCGCCCGCTCCTACGAGCAGTACTTC
.	few	TRBV6-5	12	TRBJ2-7	CASSSRGNEQYF	TGTGCCAGCAGTTCAAGGGGGAACGAGCAGTACTTC
TRBD1	.	TRBV7-2	15	TRBJ1-1	CASSSGTGGFTEAFF	TGTGCCAGCAGCTCAGGGACAGGGGGATTCACTGAAGCTTTCTTT
.	once	TRBV9	17	TRBJ1-6	CASSPRPGRNPNSPLHF	TGTGCCAGCAGCCCCCGTCCAGGGCGTAACCCGAATTCACCCCTCCACTTT
TRBD2	.	TRBV19	15	TRBJ2-1	CASSMGTSGLNEQFF	TGTGCCAGTAGTATGGGGACTAGCGGGCTAAATGAGCAGTTCTTC
.	.	TRBV18	16	TRBJ1-6	CASSFVSRTDNSPLHF	TGTGCCAGCTCCTTTGTTTCCCGGACAGATAATTCACCCCTCCACTTT
.	.	TRBV30	12	TRBJ2-7	CAWSPGLHEQYF	TGTGCCTGGAGTCCGGGGTTACACGAGCAGTACTTC
TRBD1	.	TRBV19	14	TRBJ2-5	CASSLDRGRETQYF	TGTGCCAGTAGCCTGGACAGGGGAAGGGAGACCCAGTACTTC
TRBD2	.	TRBV20-1	14	TRBJ2-1	CSASRSGRANEQFF	TGCAGTGCTAGTAGGAGCGGGAGGGCCAATGAGCAGTTCTTC
.	.	TRBV3-1/TRBV3-2	15	TRBJ1-5	CASSQDKGLGQPQHF	TGTGCCAGCAGCCAAGATAAGGGGCTGGGGCAGCCCCAGCATTTT
TRBD2	few	TRBV9	15	TRBJ2-3	CASSVSSGRTDTQYF	TGTGCCAGCAGCGTTTCTAGCGGCAGGACAGATACGCAGTATTTT
TRBD2	once	TRBV10-2	15	TRBJ2-2	CASSGLAGAGGELFF	TGCGCCAGCAGTGGGCTAGCGGGAGCAGGCGGGGAGCTGTTTTTT
TRBD1	.	TRBV19	15	TRBJ2-1	CASRGDRATYNEQFF	TGTGCCAGTAGGGGGGACAGGGCGACGTACAATGAGCAGTTCTTC
TRBD2	.	TRBV7-6	14	TRBJ2-1	CASSFSGTIDEQFF	TGTGCCAGCAGCTTTAGCGGGACGATCGATGAGCAGTTCTTC
.	once	TRBV5-6	15	TRBJ2-7	CASSLTGRVSYEQYF	TGTGCCAGCAGCTTGACAGGGCGAGTCTCCTACGAGCAGTACTTC
.	.	TRBV28	13	TRBJ2-7	CASSLHRDYEQYF	TGTGCCAGCAGTTTACACAGGGACTACGAGCAGTACTTC
.	.	TRBV19	14	TRBJ2-7	CATGDSSISYEQYF	TGTGCCACCGGGGACTCCTCAATTTCCTACGAGCAGTACTTC
.	.	TRBV25-1	11	TRBJ2-1	CASDSYNEQFF	TGTGCCAGCGACAGCTACAATGAGCAGTTCTTC
.	.	TRBV6-6	11	TRBJ2-7	CASEGFYEQYF	TGTGCCAGCGAGGGATTCTACGAGCAGTACTTC
.	.	TRBV7-9	13	TRBJ1-2	CASSSDSYYGYTF	TGTGCCAGCAGTTCCGACAGCTACTATGGCTACACCTTC
.	.	TRBV16	14	TRBJ1-2	CASSHFNSLYGYTF	TGTGCCAGCAGCCACTTTAACTCCCTCTATGGCTACACCTTC
.	.	TRBV6-5	16	TRBJ2-5	CASSYGVGGGEETQYF	TGTGCCAGCAGTTACGGGGTCGGAGGGGGCGAGGAGACCCAGTACTTC
.	once	TRBV29-1	11	TRBJ1-1	CSSKLNTEAFF	TGCAGCAGCAAGCTGAACACTGAAGCTTTCTTT
.	.	TRBV10-3	15	TRBJ1-1	CAISEFRDFNTEAFF	TGTGCCATCAGTGAGTTCAGGGACTTCAACACTGAAGCTTTCTTT
TRBD2	.	TRBV10-1	16	TRBJ2-5	CASSGVLQRDGETQYF	TGCGCCAGCAGCGGGGTACTCCAGCGGGATGGAGAGACCCAGTACTTC
.	.	TRBV7-9	15	TRBJ2-3	CASSRVSGSTDTQYF	TGTGCCAGCAGCCGCGTGAGCGGAAGCACAGATACGCAGTATTTT
.	.	TRBV7-7	13	TRBJ1-1	CASSLSGDTEAFF	TGTGCTAGCAGCTTATCGGGAGACACTGAAGCTTTCTTT
TRBD2	.	TRBV20-1	14	TRBJ2-1	CSASSTGGYNEQFF	TGCAGTGCTAGTTCGACGGGGGGCTACAATGAGCAGTTCTTC
TRBD2	.	TRBV29-1	12	TRBJ2-1	CSVVLAGNEQFF	TGCAGCGTTGTGTTAGCGGGAAATGAGCAGTTCTTC
TRBD1	.	TRBV7-8	15	TRBJ2-7	CASSLASTGGREQYF	TGTGCCAGCAGCTTAGCGTCGACAGGGGGGCGCGAGCAGTACTTC
.	.	TRBV21-1	15	TRBJ2-7	CASSKRRDSINEQYF	TGTGCCAGCAGCAAGAGACGGGATAGTATTAACGAGCAGTACTTC
TRBD2	once	TRBV3-1/TRBV3-2	17	TRBJ2-4	CASSSFGGGVAKNIQYF	TGTGCCAGCAGTTCCTTTGGGGGGGGAGTGGCCAAAAACATTCAGTACTTC